These T cell receptor beta chains were read from a single sample in a study of blood T cell repertoires in COVID-19. Repertoires were generated with immunoSEQ multiplex PCR, while TCRdb's copy carries only in-frame clones and drops some. The profile covers hundreds of thousands of clones, with 85% to 90% appearing a single time and 3% to 3.5% taken by the ten largest. Sequencing was carried out using PBMCs or T cells enriched from blood (not recorded which). The receptor set was obtained from a woman aged 50 to 60 in a cohort exposed to, infected with or recovered from COVID-19 (not recorded which). Each CDR3 is given with its conserved first and last residue. The order of the fields is CDR3 DNA, CDR3 protein, CDR3 length, D gene, J gene, clone size, V gene. The D gene is left open where the match is weak. The size of a clone is reported for some rows only, either as once, few or many, or as a class for expanded clones.

DNA: TGTGCCAGCAGCTCCCTGACTAGCGGGCTGAACAATGAGCAGTTCTTC
CDR3: CASSSLTSGLNNEQFF
length: 16
D: TRBD2
J: TRBJ2-1
size: .
V: TRBV4-2

DNA: TGTGCCAGTACCGATACGGGGGGTGGCACTGAAGCTTTCTTT
CDR3: CASTDTGGGTEAFF
length: 14
D: .
J: TRBJ1-1
size: .
V: TRBV19

DNA: TGTGCCAGCAGCCCGGACAGGTACAATGAGCAGTTCTTC
CDR3: CASSPDRYNEQFF
length: 13
D: TRBD1
J: TRBJ2-1
size: .
V: TRBV7-3

DNA: TGTGCCAGCAGCTTCGGGGCGGGAGGCACTGAAGCTTTCTTT
CDR3: CASSFGAGGTEAFF
length: 14
D: .
J: TRBJ1-1
size: .
V: TRBV7-9

DNA: TGTGCCAGCCTTCTCCGTTATCAGCGGGGGGCAGGGGAGACCCAGTACTTC
CDR3: CASLLRYQRGAGETQYF
length: 17
D: TRBD2
J: TRBJ2-5
size: .
V: TRBV7-6

DNA: TGTGCCAGCAGCCAATCGGAGTGGAAAGCTTTCTTT
CDR3: CASSQSEWKAFF
length: 12
D: .
J: TRBJ1-1
size: .
V: TRBV16

DNA: TGTGCCAGCAGGCGAGCGGGGGTATTTGAGCAGTTCTTC
CDR3: CASRRAGVFEQFF
length: 13
D: TRBD2
J: TRBJ2-1
size: .
V: TRBV11-3

DNA: TGCGCCAGCAGCTTGTACTCCGGACAGGGGGGTTATGGCTACACCTTC
CDR3: CASSLYSGQGGYGYTF
length: 16
D: TRBD1
J: TRBJ1-2
size: .
V: TRBV5-1

DNA: TGTGCCAGCAGTTTAATTGGCAGGGGGCTTGGCACCGGGGAGCTGTTTTTT
CDR3: CASSLIGRGLGTGELFF
length: 17
D: TRBD1
J: TRBJ2-2
size: few
V: TRBV27

DNA: TGTGCCAGCAGCCAAGGTCGGGGGGGAAGCACAGATACGCAGTATTTT
CDR3: CASSQGRGGSTDTQYF
length: 16
D: TRBD2
J: TRBJ2-3
size: .
V: TRBV3-1/TRBV3-2

DNA: TGTGCCAGCAGCATAGGGACAGGGGACTATGGCTACACCTTC
CDR3: CASSIGTGDYGYTF
length: 14
D: TRBD1
J: TRBJ1-2
size: .
V: TRBV28

DNA: TGCAGTGCTAGTTTGCCGTCTAACTCCTACGAGCAGTACTTC
CDR3: CSASLPSNSYEQYF
length: 14
D: .
J: TRBJ2-7
size: once
V: TRBV20-1

DNA: TGTGCCAGTAGTTCACCGGGACTAGCGGGGAAGTACACCGGGGAGCTGTTTTTT
CDR3: CASSSPGLAGKYTGELFF
length: 18
D: TRBD2
J: TRBJ2-2
size: once
V: TRBV19

DNA: TGCGCCAGCAGTCTTCAGGGGGTGAACACTGAAGCTTTCTTT
CDR3: CASSLQGVNTEAFF
length: 14
D: TRBD1
J: TRBJ1-1
size: .
V: TRBV4-3

DNA: TGTGCCAGCAGCTACTCAACAGGGGCCTATGGCTACACCTTC
CDR3: CASSYSTGAYGYTF
length: 14
D: TRBD1
J: TRBJ1-2
size: .
V: TRBV7-9

DNA: TGCGCCAGCAGTGGAACACAGGGCTACTATGGCTACACCTTC
CDR3: CASSGTQGYYGYTF
length: 14
D: .
J: TRBJ1-2
size: .
V: TRBV10-2

DNA: TGCAGTGCTAGTAACCTAGCGGGGGGCGTTCCTAATGAGCAGTTCTTC
CDR3: CSASNLAGGVPNEQFF
length: 16
D: TRBD2
J: TRBJ2-1
size: .
V: TRBV20-1

DNA: TGTGCCAGCAGCCAAGAAGGACAAATGGCCAACGTCCTGACTTTC
CDR3: CASSQEGQMANVLTF
length: 15
D: .
J: TRBJ2-6
size: .
V: TRBV4-2

DNA: TGTGCCAGCAGTCACCAGAGGGGGGAGCAGTTCTTC
CDR3: CASSHQRGEQFF
length: 12
D: .
J: TRBJ2-1
size: .
V: TRBV6-2/TRBV6-3

DNA: TGTGCCTGGAGTCCCACCCTAGCGGGGGAGCAGTTCTTC
CDR3: CAWSPTLAGEQFF
length: 13
D: TRBD2
J: TRBJ2-1
size: .
V: TRBV30

DNA: TGTGCCTGGAGTAGGGGCTCCACTGAAGCTTTCTTT
CDR3: CAWSRGSTEAFF
length: 12
D: .
J: TRBJ1-1
size: .
V: TRBV30

DNA: TGTGCCAGCAGCAAGGACAGGGGAGACACTGAAGCTTTCTTT
CDR3: CASSKDRGDTEAFF
length: 14
D: TRBD1
J: TRBJ1-1
size: once
V: TRBV5-4

DNA: TGCGCCAGCAGTGAGTCTTGGGCGGGGAGGGCTAACTATGGCTACACCTTC
CDR3: CASSESWAGRANYGYTF
length: 17
D: .
J: TRBJ1-2
size: once
V: TRBV10-1

DNA: TGTGCCAGCAGTTTTCAAGCGGGGTCGCGGGATGAGCAGTTCTTC
CDR3: CASSFQAGSRDEQFF
length: 15
D: TRBD2
J: TRBJ2-1
size: .
V: TRBV27

DNA: TGTGCCACCAGTGATTCAACAGGGAGATGGGGCAATCAGCCCCAGCATTTT
CDR3: CATSDSTGRWGNQPQHF
length: 17
D: .
J: TRBJ1-5
size: .
V: TRBV24-1

DNA: TGTGCCAGCGCTGGTCCACTACGCAATGAGCAGTTCTTC
CDR3: CASAGPLRNEQFF
length: 13
D: .
J: TRBJ2-1
size: .
V: TRBV25-1

DNA: TGTGCCAGCAGCTCTTTGTCCCGGGACAGGGAAAAACTGTTTTTT
CDR3: CASSSLSRDREKLFF
length: 15
D: TRBD1
J: TRBJ1-4
size: .
V: TRBV5-6

DNA: TGTGCCAGCTCACCGCGGAACACTGAAGCTTTCTTT
CDR3: CASSPRNTEAFF
length: 12
D: .
J: TRBJ1-1
size: .
V: TRBV18

DNA: TGTGCCAGCAGACCGGGGGGGCGGGGCACCGGGGAGCTGTTTTTT
CDR3: CASRPGGRGTGELFF
length: 15
D: TRBD2
J: TRBJ2-2
size: .
V: TRBV6-5

DNA: TGCGCCAGCAGCCCTGGGGACAGGGGTTCCGGCAATGAGCAGTTCTTC
CDR3: CASSPGDRGSGNEQFF
length: 16
D: TRBD1
J: TRBJ2-1
size: once
V: TRBV5-1

DNA: TGTGCCAGCTCACCGCCACAGGGTCGGCACACTGAAGCTTTCTTT
CDR3: CASSPPQGRHTEAFF
length: 15
D: .
J: TRBJ1-1
size: .
V: TRBV18

DNA: TGTGCCAGCAGTGCCGGACAGGGACCTTATGGCTACACCTTC
CDR3: CASSAGQGPYGYTF
length: 14
D: TRBD1
J: TRBJ1-2
size: .
V: TRBV25-1

DNA: TGTGCCAGCAGCGTAGACCCAGCGGGAGGGGACGAGCAGTACTTC
CDR3: CASSVDPAGGDEQYF
length: 15
D: TRBD2
J: TRBJ2-7
size: .
V: TRBV9

DNA: TGTGCCAGCAGAACAAGACGGGGGGCCCAAGAGACCCAGTACTTC
CDR3: CASRTRRGAQETQYF
length: 15
D: .
J: TRBJ2-5
size: .
V: TRBV21-1

DNA: TGTGCCAGCAGCTTACCAAAACTCAGGGAAGAGACCCAGTACTTC
CDR3: CASSLPKLREETQYF
length: 15
D: .
J: TRBJ2-5
size: .
V: TRBV7-9

DNA: TGTGCGAGGGGACAGGGCCACACCATATATTTT
CDR3: CARGQGHTIYF
length: 11
D: TRBD1
J: TRBJ1-3
size: once
V: TRBV30

DNA: TGTGCCAGCAGCAAATCTCCGGGGGGGCGGCACGGGGAGCTGTTTTTT
CDR3: CASSKSPGGRHGELFF
length: 16
D: .
J: TRBJ2-2
size: .
V: TRBV21-1

DNA: TGCGCCAGCGCGCAGGTCGACCATGAGCAGTTCTTC
CDR3: CASAQVDHEQFF
length: 12
D: .
J: TRBJ2-1
size: .
V: TRBV5-1

DNA: TGTGCCAGCAGCTTCTTTCGGCAGGGGGGATCACCCCTCCACTTT
CDR3: CASSFFRQGGSPLHF
length: 15
D: TRBD1
J: TRBJ1-6
size: .
V: TRBV7-8

DNA: TGTGCCAGTAGTACCAACCGACAGGGCAGGAATTCACCCCTCCACTTT
CDR3: CASSTNRQGRNSPLHF
length: 16
D: TRBD1
J: TRBJ1-6
size: .
V: TRBV19

DNA: TGTGCCAGCAGCGTAGCGGCAGGACAAAACTATGGCTACACCTTC
CDR3: CASSVAAGQNYGYTF
length: 15
D: .
J: TRBJ1-2
size: few
V: TRBV9